The T cell receptor (beta chain) described here comes from a study of blood T cell repertoires in COVID-19. In the study overall: Samples of COVID-19 (acute and convalescent) were obtained from the United States, Italy and Spain.

Method: immunoSEQ multiplex PCR; TCRdb's copy keeps in-frame clones and lacks some. The data contain about 88,000 clones, about 82% of them singletons. Germline V CDR1 and CDR2: MDHEN, SYDVKM. J lost 6 bases, V lost 4 bases, and 7 bases had no gene match. The CDR3 is made up of 15 amino acids. V is TRBV28 and J is TRBJ1-3, with TRBD1 identical over 9 bases. Sequences were obtained from peripheral blood. This TCR came from a human donor in a cohort sampled during active COVID-19. This chain's CDR3 is CASSWGQGGENTIYF. The CDR3 DNA follows: TGTGCCAGCAGTTGGGGACAGGGAGGTGAAAACACCATATATTTT. The variable domain in full, with the rest retrieved from reference TRBV28 and TRBJ1-3, is DVKVTQSSRYLVKRTGEKVFLECVQDMDHENMFWYRQDPGLGLRLIYFSYDVKMKEKGDIPEGYSVSREKKERFSLILESASTNQTSMYLCASSWGQGGENTIYFGEGSWLTVV.